This TCR beta chain is drawn from a study of beta chain features in type 1 diabetes. Deletions cut 8 bases from V and 0 bases from J, with 9 bases between. Per the germline V gene, CDR1 is MDHEN and CDR2 is SYDVKM. The CDR3 runs to 13 residues. Expressed TCRB transcripts were sequenced because the entire RNA isolate underwent reverse transcription. The repertoire was sequenced with immunoSEQ multiplex PCR; TCRdb's copy has only in-frame clones and lacks some. The sample carries some 900,000 clones, roughly 17% recorded once. The specimen was naive CD4+ T cells from blood. This receptor was obtained from a woman younger than 30 in good health. This chain uses TRBV28 with TRBJ2-3, with D possibly being TRBD1 (5 bases). DNA for the CDR3: TGTGCCAGCCGACGGACAAGCACAGATACGCAGTATTTT. Protein product: CASRRTSTDTQYF.